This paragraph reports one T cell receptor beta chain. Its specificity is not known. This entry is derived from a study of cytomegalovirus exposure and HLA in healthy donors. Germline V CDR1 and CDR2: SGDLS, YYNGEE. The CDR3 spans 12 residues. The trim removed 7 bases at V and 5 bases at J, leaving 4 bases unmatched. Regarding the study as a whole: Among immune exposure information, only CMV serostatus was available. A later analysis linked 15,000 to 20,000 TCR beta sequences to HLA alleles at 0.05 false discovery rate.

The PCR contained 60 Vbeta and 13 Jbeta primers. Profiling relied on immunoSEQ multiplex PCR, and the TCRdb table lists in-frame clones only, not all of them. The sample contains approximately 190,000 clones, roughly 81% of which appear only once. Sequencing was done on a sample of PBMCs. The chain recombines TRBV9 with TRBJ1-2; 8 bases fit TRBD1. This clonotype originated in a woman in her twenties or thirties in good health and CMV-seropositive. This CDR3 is CASQRTGYGYTF. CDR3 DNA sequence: TGTGCCAGCCAGAGGACAGGGTATGGCTACACCTTC.